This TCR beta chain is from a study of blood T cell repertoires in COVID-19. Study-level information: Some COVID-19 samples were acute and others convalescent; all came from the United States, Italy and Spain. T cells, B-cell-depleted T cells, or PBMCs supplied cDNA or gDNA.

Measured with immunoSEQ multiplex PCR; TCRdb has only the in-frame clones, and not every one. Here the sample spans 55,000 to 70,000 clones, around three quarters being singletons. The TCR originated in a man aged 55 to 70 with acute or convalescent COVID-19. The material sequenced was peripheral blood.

The CDR3 spells CASTRPGTGGYEQYF. CDR3 DNA sequence: TGTGCCAGCACCCGCCCCGGGACAGGGGGTTACGAGCAGTACTTC. This sequence joins TRBV5-5 and TRBJ2-7; TRBD1 matches 11 bases. The junction had 9 bases not matched to a gene; V was cut back by 6 bases and J by 4 bases. Germline V lookup: CDR1 SGHKS, CDR2 YYEKEE (reference sequence). The CDR3 covers 15 residues.